This T cell receptor (beta chain) was profiled in a study of multiple sclerosis patients with progressive multifocal leukoencephalopathy. Findings and caveats of the study: Preferential TRBV-TRBJ pairings or common gene usage were not detected at PML. Most PML patients had lower entropy, suggesting less diverse TRB repertoires.

For this clone: The antigen remains unidentified.

V lost 7 bases and J 3 bases, leaving 6 bases between the germline ends. The germline V gene encodes CDR1 SNHLY and CDR2 FYNNEI. The CDR3 has 12 amino acids. Some clones are missing from TCRdb's copy, which holds only in-frame ones; the method was immunoSEQ multiplex PCR. This sample yields 30,000 or so clones, of which roughly 90% are seen a single time; around 6% belongs to the top ten. The time point here: time of PML onset. After about 15 to 60 months on natalizumab, the natalizumab-treated patients developed PML. The sequence derives from a woman between 40 and 55 years old with progressive multifocal leukoencephalopathy. Sequencing used PBMCs, obtained from a patient treated with natalizumab. The chain recombines TRBV2 with TRBJ2-2; D is undetermined. The CDR3 coding sequence is TGTGCCAGCACAGTCCACACCGGGGAGCTGTTTTTT. Translated: CASTVHTGELFF.